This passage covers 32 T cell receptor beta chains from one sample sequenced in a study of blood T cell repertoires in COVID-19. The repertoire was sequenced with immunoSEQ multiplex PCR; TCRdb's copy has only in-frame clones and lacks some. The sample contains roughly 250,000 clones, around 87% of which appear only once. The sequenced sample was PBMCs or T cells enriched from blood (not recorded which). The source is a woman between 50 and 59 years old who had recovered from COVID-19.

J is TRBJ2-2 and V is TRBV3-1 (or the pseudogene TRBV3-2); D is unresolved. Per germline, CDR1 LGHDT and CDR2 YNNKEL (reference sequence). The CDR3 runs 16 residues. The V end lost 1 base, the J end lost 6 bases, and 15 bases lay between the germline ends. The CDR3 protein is CASSQVSSLVAGELFF. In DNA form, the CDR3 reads TGTGCCAGCAGCCAAGTTAGTTCCTTGGTGGCCGGGGAGCTGTTTTTT.

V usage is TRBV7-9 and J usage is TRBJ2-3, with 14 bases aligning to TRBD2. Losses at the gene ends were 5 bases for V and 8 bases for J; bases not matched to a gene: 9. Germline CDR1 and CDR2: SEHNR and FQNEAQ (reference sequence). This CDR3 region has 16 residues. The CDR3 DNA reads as TGTGCCAGCAGCCCCTCCGGGACTAGCGGGGGCATTACGCAGTATTTT. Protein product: CASSPSGTSGGITQYF.

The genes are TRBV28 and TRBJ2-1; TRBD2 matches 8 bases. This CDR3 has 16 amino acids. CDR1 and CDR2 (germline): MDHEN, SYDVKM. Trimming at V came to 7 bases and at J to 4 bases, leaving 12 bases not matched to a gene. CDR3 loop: CASINSRGGRYNEQFF. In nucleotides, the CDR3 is TGTGCCAGCATCAATTCACGGGGGGGAAGATACAATGAGCAGTTCTTC.

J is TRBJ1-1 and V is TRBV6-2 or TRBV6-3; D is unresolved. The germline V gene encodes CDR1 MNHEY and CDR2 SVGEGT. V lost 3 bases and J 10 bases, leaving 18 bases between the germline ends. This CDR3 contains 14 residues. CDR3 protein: CASSYRRNDLGAFF. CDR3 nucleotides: TGTGCCAGCAGTTATAGGCGGAACGATTTGGGAGCTTTCTTT.

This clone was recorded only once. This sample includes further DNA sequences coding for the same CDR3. The CDR3: CASSLGGDYGYTF. The CDR3 nucleotides read TGTGCCAGCAGCCTCGGGGGAGACTATGGCTACACCTTC. The gene calls are TRBV7-9 and TRBJ1-2; weak D call: TRBD1 (5 bases). The V gene lost 5 bases and the J gene lost 3 bases, with 10 bases spanning the gap. CDR3 size: 13 residues. Germline lookup yields CDR1 SEHNR and CDR2 FQNEAQ (reference sequence).

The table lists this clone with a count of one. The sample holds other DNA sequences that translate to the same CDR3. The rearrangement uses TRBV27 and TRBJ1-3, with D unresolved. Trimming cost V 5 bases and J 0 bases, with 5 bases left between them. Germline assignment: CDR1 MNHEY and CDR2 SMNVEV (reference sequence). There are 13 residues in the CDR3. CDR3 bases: TGTGCCAGCAGTCCCAACTCTGGAAACACCATATATTTT. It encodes CASSPNSGNTIYF.

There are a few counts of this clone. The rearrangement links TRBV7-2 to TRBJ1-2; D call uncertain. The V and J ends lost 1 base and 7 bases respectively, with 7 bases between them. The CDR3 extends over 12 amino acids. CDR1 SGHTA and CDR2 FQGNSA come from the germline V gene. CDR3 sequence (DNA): TGTGCCAGCAGCTTAGTCCGGGGTGGCTACACCTTC. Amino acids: CASSLVRGGYTF.

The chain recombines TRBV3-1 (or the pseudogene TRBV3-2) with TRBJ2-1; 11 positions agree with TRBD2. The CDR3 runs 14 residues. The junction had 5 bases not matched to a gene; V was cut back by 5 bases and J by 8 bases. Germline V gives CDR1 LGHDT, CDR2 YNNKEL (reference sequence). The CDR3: CASSRTSGWDEQFF. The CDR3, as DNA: TGTGCCAGCAGCAGGACTAGCGGGTGGGATGAGCAGTTCTTC.

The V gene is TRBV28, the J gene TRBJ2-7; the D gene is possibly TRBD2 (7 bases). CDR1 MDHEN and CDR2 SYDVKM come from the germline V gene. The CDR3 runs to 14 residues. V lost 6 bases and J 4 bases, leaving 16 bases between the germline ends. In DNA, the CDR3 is TGTGCCAGCAGAAAAGGGGGGGGAAGGTACGAGCAGTACTTC. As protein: CASRKGGGRYEQYF.

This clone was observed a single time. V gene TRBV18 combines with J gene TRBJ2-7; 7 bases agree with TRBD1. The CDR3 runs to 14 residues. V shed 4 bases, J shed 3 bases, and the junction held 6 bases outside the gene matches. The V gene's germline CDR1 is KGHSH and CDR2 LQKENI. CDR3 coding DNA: TGTGCCAGCTCACGACGACAGGGTCTCTACGAGCAGTACTTC. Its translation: CASSRRQGLYEQYF. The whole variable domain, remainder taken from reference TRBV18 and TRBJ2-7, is NAGVMQNPRHLVRRRGQEARLRCSPMKGHSHVYWYRQLPEEGLKFMVYLQKENIIDESGMPKERFSAEFPKEGPSILRIQQVVRGDSAAYFCASSRRQGLYEQYFGPGTRLTVT.

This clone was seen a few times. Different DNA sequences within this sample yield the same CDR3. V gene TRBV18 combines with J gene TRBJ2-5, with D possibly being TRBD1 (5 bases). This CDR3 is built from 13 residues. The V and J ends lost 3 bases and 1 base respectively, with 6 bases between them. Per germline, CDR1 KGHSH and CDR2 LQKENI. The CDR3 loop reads CASSPDSQETQYF. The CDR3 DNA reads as TGTGCCAGCTCACCCGACAGCCAAGAGACCCAGTACTTC. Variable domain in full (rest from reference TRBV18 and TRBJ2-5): NAGVMQNPRHLVRRRGQEARLRCSPMKGHSHVYWYRQLPEEGLKFMVYLQKENIIDESGMPKERFSAEFPKEGPSILRIQQVVRGDSAAYFCASSPDSQETQYFGPGTRLLVL.

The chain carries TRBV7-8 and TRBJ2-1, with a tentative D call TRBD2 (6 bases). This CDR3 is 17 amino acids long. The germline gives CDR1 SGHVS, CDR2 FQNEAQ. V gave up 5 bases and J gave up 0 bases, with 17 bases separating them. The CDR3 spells CASSQRSAGSSYNEQFF. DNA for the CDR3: TGTGCCAGCAGCCAAAGGTCAGCGGGCAGCTCCTACAATGAGCAGTTCTTC.

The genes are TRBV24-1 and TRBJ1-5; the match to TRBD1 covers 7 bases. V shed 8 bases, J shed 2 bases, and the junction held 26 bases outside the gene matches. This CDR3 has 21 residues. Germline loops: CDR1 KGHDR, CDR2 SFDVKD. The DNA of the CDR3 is TGTGCCACCATTTCTTCCCACTTACTAACAGGGGAGTGTTATGGCAATCAGCCCCAGCATTTT. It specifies CATISSHLLTGECYGNQPQHF.

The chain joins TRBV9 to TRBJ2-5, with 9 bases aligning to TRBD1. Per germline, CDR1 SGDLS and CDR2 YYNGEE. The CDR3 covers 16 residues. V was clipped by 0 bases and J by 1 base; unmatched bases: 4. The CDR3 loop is CASSVDATGGQETQYF. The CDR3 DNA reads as TGTGCCAGCAGCGTAGATGCGACAGGGGGCCAAGAGACCCAGTACTTC.

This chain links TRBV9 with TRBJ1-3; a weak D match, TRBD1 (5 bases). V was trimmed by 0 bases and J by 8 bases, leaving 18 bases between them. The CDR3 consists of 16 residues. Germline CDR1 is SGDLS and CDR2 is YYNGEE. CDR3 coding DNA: TGTGCCAGCAGCGTAGCCCCGGGGGGGGAGGACGACACCATATATTTT. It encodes CASSVAPGGEDDTIYF.

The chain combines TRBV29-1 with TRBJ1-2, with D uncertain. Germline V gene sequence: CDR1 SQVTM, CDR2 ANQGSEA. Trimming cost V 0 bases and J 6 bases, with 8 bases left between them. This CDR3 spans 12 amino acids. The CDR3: CSVEDPVDGYTF. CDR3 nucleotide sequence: TGCAGCGTTGAAGATCCGGTAGATGGCTACACCTTC. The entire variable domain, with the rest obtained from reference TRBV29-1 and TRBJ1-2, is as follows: SAVISQKPSRDICQRGTSLTIQCQVDSQVTMMFWYRQQPGQSLTLIATANQGSEATYESGFVIDKFPISRPNLTFSTLTVSNMSPEDSSIYLCSVEDPVDGYTFGSGTRLTVV.

CDR3 in DNA: TGTGCCAGCAGCAACAGGGTGGCCACTGAAGCTTTCTTT. Amino acid sequence: CASSNRVATEAFF. The rearrangement uses TRBV28 and TRBJ1-1, with TRBD1 as a possible D gene (6 bases). From germline, CDR1 is MDHEN and CDR2 SYDVKM. Trimming removed 6 bases from V and 4 bases from J, with 12 bases in between. The length of the CDR3 is 13 residues.

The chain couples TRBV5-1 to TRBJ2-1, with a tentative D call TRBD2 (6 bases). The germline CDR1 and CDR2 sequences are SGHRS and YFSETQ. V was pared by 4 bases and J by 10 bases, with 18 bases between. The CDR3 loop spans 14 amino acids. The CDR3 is CASSPGVQSLEQFF. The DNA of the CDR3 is TGCGCCAGCAGCCCGGGGGTTCAATCATTGGAGCAGTTCTTC.

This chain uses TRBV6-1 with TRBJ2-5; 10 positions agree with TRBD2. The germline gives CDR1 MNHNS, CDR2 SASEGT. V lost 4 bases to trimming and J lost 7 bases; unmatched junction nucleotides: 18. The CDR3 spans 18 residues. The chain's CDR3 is CASSVGFSVAGGLVTQYF. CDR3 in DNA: TGTGCCAGCAGTGTGGGGTTCAGTGTAGCGGGAGGCCTGGTGACCCAGTACTTC.

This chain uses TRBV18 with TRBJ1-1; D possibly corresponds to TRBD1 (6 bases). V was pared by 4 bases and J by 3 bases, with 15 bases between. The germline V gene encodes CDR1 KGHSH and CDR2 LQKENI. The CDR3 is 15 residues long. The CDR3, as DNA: TGTGCCAGCTCACGCGGGAGGGGGGAGGACACTGAAGCTTTCTTT. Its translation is CASSRGRGEDTEAFF.

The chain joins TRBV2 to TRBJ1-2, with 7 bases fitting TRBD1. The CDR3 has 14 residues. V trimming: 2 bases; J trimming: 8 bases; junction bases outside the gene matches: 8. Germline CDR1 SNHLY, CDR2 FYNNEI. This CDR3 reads CASSEHLRGDGYTF. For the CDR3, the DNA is TGTGCCAGCAGTGAACATCTCAGGGGGGACGGCTACACCTTC.

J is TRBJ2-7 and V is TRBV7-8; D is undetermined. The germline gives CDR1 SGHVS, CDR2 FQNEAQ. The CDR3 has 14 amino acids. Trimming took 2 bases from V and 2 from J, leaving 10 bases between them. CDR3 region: CASSLTLQTYEQYF. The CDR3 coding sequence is TGTGCCAGCAGCTTAACGTTACAGACCTACGAGCAGTACTTC.

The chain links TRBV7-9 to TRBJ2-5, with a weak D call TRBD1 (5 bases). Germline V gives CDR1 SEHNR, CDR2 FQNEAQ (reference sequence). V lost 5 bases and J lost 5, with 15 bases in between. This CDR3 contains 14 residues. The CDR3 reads CASSPTDRQETQYF. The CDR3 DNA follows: TGTGCCAGCAGCCCGACTGACAGACAGGAGACCCAGTACTTC.

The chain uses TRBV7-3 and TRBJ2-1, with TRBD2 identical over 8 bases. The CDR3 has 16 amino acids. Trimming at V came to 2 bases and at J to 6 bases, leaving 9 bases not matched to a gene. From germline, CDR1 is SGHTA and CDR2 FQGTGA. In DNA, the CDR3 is TGTGCCAGCAGCTTACGTAAGGCGGGAGGAGGCAATGAGCAGTTCTTC. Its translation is CASSLRKAGGGNEQFF. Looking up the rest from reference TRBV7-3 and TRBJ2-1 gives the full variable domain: GAGVSQTPSNKVTEKGKYVELRCDPISGHTALYWYRQSLGQGPEFLIYFQGTGAADDSGLPNDRFFAVRPEGSVSTLKIQRTERGDSAVYLCASSLRKAGGGNEQFFGPGTRLTVL.

The CDR3 bases are TGTGCCATCAGTGAGACTAGCGGGAGGGCCTTAACAGATACGCAGTATTTT. Residues: CAISETSGRALTDTQYF. The chain has TRBV10-3 and TRBJ2-3; 13 nucleotides agree with TRBD2. Germline V gene lookup returns CDR1 ENHRY and CDR2 SYGVKD. CDR3 length equals 17 residues. V shed 2 bases and J 3 bases; nucleotides not matched to a gene: 5.

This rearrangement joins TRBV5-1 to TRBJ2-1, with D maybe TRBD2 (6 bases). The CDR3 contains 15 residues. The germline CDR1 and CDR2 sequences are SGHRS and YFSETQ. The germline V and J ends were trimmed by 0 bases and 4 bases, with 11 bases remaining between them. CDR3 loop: CASSLGGTTYNEQFF. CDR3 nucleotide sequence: TGCGCCAGCAGCTTGGGCGGGACCACATACAATGAGCAGTTCTTC.

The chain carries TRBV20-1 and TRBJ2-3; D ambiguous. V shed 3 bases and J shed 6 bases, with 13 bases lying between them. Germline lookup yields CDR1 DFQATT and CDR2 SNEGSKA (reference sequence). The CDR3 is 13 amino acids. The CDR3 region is CSASVLVGDTQYF. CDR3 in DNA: TGCAGTGCTAGTGTTCTCGTCGGGGATACGCAGTATTTT.

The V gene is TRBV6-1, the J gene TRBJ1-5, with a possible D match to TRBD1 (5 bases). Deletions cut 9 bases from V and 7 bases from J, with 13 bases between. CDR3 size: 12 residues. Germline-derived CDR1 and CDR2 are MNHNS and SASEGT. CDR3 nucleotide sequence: TGTGCCAGTTCTAGGGGCGAGCAGCCCCAGCATTTT. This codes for CASSRGEQPQHF.

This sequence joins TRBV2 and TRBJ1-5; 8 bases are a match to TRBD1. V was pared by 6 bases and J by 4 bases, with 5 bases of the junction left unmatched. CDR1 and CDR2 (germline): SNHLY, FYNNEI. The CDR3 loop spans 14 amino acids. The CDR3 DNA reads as TGTGCCAGCAGCAAGGGACAGGAGAATCAGCCCCAGCATTTT. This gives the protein CASSKGQENQPQHF.

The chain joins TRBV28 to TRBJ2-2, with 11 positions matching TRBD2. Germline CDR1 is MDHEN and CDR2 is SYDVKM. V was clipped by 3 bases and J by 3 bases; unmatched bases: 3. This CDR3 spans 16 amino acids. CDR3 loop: CASSLTSGAHTGELFF. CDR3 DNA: TGTGCCAGCAGTTTGACTAGCGGGGCCCACACCGGGGAGCTGTTTTTT.

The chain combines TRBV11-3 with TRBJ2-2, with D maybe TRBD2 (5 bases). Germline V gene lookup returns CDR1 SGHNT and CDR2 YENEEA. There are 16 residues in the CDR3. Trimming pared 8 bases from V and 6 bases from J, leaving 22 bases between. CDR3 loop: CASGVGIGEPAGELFF. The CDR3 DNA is TGTGCCAGCGGAGTGGGAATCGGGGAGCCGGCCGGGGAGCTGTTTTTT.

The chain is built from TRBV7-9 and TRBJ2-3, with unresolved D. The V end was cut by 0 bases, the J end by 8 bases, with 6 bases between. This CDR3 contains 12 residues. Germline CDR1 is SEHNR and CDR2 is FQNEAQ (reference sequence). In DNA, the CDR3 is TGTGCCAGCAGCTTAGCGTCGTCTACGCAGTATTTT. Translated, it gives CASSLASSTQYF. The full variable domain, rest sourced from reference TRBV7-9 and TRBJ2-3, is DTGVSQNPRHKITKRGQNVTFRCDPISEHNRLYWYRQTLGQGPEFLTYFQNEAQLEKSRLLSDRFSAERPKGSFSTLEIQRTEQGDSAMYLCASSLASSTQYFGPGTRLTVL.